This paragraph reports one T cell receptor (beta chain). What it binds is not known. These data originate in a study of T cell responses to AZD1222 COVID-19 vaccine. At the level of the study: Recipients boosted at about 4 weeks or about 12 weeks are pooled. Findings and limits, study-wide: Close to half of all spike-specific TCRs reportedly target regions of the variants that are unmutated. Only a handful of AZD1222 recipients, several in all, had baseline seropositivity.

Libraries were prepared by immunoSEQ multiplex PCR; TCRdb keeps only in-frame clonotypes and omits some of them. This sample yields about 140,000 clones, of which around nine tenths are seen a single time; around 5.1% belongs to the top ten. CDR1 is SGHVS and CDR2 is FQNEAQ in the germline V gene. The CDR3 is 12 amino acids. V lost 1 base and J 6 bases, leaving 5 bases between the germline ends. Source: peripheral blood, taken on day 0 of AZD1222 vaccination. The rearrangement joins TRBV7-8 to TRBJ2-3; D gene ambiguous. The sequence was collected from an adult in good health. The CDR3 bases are TGTGCCAGCAGCTTAGACGGTGATACGCAGTATTTT. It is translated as CASSLDGDTQYF.